This T cell receptor (beta chain) was recorded in a study of T-cell memory formation after mild COVID-19. Each CDR3 protein gets one entry after TCRdb re-called the 5' RACE reads with MiXCR. The data show 300,000 to 350,000 distinct CDR3 sequences, with just under 20% seen just once and under 25% held by the top ten. Findings and caveats of the study: Within pre-infection memory, some responding clones were found, suggesting cross-reactive memory joined. The main location of contracting CD4+ clones was CM and EM, and that of contracting CD8+ clones was EMRA. Later expanders leaned toward CD4+, whereas clones contracting from day 15 to 85 were balanced CD4/CD8.

This clonotype was observed a few times. Its antigen is unknown. Sequencing was done on a sample of PBMCs or a T cell subset sorted from them (not recorded which). The receptor was derived from a man between 18 and 29 years old who had mild COVID-19 (a few samples of this study predate the infection). Cell type and time point are not known.

The CDR3 DNA reads as TGTGCCAGCAGCTTAGGGTCGGGGCTCTGGGAGACCCAGTACTTC. Protein: CASSLGSGLWETQYF. This chain uses TRBV7-2 with TRBJ2-5; D possibly matches TRBD1 or TRBD2 (5 bases each). Per the germline V gene, CDR1 is SGHTA and CDR2 is FQGNSA. CDR3 length: 15 residues. Between the trimmed V and J ends, which lost 1 base and 5 bases, there was a span of 14 bases.